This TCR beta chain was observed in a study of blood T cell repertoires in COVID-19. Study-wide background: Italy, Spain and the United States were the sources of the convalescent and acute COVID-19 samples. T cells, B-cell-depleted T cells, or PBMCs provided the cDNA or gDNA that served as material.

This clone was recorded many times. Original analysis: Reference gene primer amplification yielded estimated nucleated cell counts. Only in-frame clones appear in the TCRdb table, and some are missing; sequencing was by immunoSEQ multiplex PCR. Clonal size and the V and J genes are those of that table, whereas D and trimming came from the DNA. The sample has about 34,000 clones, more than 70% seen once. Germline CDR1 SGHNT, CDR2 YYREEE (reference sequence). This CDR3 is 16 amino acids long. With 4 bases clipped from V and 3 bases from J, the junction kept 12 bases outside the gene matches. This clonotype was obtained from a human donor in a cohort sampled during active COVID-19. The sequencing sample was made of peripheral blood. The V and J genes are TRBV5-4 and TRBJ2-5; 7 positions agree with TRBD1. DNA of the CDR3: TGTGCCAGCAGCCGTCCACAGGGGCCAGTTGAAGAGACCCAGTACTTC. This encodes CASSRPQGPVEETQYF.